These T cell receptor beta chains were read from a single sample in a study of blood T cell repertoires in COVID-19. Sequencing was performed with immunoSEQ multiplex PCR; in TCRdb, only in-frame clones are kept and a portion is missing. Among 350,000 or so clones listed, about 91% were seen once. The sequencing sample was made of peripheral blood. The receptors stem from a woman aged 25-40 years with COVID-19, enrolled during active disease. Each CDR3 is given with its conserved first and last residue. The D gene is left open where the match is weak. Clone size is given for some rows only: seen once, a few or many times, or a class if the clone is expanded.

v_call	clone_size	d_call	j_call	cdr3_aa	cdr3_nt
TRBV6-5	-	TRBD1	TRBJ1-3	CASTLPGQGGNTIYF	TGTGCCAGCACCCTACCCGGACAGGGAGGAAACACCATATATTTT
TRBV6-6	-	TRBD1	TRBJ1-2	CASRIQSGGLNYGYTF	TGTGCCAGCAGAATCCAATCAGGGGGTCTTAACTATGGCTACACCTTC
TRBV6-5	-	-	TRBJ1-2	CASKKRTAGGYGYTF	TGTGCCAGCAAGAAGCGGACAGCCGGTGGGTATGGCTACACCTTC
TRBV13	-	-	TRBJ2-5	CASSAPGTLQETQYF	TGTGCCAGCAGCGCCCCCGGGACACTCCAAGAGACCCAGTACTTC
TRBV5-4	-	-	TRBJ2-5	CASSLRGQETQYF	TGTGCCAGCAGCTTAAGGGGCCAAGAGACCCAGTACTTC
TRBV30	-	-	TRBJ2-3	CAWSSMGLLGDTQYF	TGTGCCTGGAGTTCCATGGGGCTATTGGGGGATACGCAGTATTTT
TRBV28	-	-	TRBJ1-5	CASSLRRGGYSNQPQHF	TGTGCCAGCAGTCTTCGCCGCGGAGGGTATAGCAATCAGCCCCAGCATTTT
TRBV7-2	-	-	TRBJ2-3	CASSLLTRDTQYF	TGTGCCAGCAGCTTATTGACTCGCGATACGCAGTATTTT
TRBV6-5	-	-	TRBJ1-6	CASSYSPSSYNSPLHF	TGTGCCAGCAGTTACTCCCCCAGCTCCTATAATTCACCCCTCCACTTT
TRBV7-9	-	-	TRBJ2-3	CASSLAQNTDTQYF	TGTGCCAGCAGCTTAGCCCAGAACACAGATACGCAGTATTTT
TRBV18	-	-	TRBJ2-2	CASSPQEGTGELFF	TGTGCCAGCTCACCGCAAGAGGGCACCGGGGAGCTGTTTTTT
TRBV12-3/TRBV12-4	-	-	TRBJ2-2	CASSLGQTGELFF	TGTGCCAGCAGTTTAGGGCAGACCGGGGAGCTGTTTTTT
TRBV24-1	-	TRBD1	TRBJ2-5	CATSDPGTAETQYF	TGTGCCACCAGTGATCCCGGGACAGCAGAGACCCAGTACTTC
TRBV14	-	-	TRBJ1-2	CASSQNDIFWGYTF	TGTGCCAGCAGCCAGAACGACATATTTTGGGGCTACACCTTC
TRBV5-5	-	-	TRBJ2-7	CASSSLLRDPYEQYF	TGTGCCAGCAGCTCCCTGTTGCGGGACCCCTACGAGCAGTACTTC
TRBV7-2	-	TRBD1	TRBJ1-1	CASSRPQGTGNTEAFF	TGTGCCAGCAGTCGACCCCAAGGGACAGGGAACACTGAAGCTTTCTTT
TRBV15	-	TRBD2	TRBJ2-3	CATSRASGGLTDTQYF	TGTGCCACCAGCAGGGCTAGCGGGGGGCTGACAGATACGCAGTATTTT
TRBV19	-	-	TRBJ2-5	CASSIGSGVQTQYF	TGTGCCAGTAGTATCGGTTCGGGGGTCCAGACCCAGTACTTC
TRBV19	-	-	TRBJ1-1	CASSTLNTEAFF	TGTGCCAGTAGTACCCTTAACACTGAAGCTTTCTTT
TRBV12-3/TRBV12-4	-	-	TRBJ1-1	CASSKTENTEAFF	TGTGCCAGCAGTAAGACTGAGAACACTGAAGCTTTCTTT
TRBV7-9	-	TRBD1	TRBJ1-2	CASSLNRGDYGYTF	TGTGCCAGCAGCCTCAACAGGGGGGACTATGGCTACACCTTC
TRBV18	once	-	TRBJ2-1	CASSPPGRGKSSYNEQFF	TGTGCCAGCTCACCACCTGGGAGAGGGAAGAGCTCCTACAATGAGCAGTTCTTC
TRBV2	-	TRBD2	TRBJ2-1	CASSEVQRGSSYNEQFF	TGTGCCAGCAGTGAAGTTCAGCGGGGGAGCTCCTACAATGAGCAGTTCTTC
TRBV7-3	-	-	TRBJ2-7	CASSLAGGQNYEQYF	TGTGCCAGCAGCTTAGCTGGGGGCCAAAACTACGAGCAGTACTTC
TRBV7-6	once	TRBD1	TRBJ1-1	CASSPGQLNTEAFF	TGTGCCAGCAGCCCGGGACAGCTTAACACTGAAGCTTTCTTT
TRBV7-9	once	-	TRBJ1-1	CASRSGADTEAFF	TGTGCCAGCAGGTCAGGGGCGGACACTGAAGCTTTCTTT
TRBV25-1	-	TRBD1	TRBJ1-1	CASEPDRLNTEAFF	TGTGCCAGCGAACCGGACAGGCTGAACACTGAAGCTTTCTTT
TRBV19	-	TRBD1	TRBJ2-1	CASRRQGAYNEQFF	TGTGCCAGTAGAAGACAGGGGGCGTACAATGAGCAGTTCTTC
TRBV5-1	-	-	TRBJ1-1	CASSLYEAMNTEAFF	TGCGCCAGCAGCTTGTACGAAGCCATGAACACTGAAGCTTTCTTT
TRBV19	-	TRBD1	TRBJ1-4	CASSAPNRGENEKLFF	TGTGCCAGTAGCGCCCCAAACAGGGGGGAGAATGAAAAACTGTTTTTT
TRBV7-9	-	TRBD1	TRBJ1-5	CASSLTGGGQPQHF	TGTGCCAGCAGCCTGACAGGGGGGGGTCAGCCCCAGCATTTT